Shown below are 18 T cell receptor beta chains from a single sample sequenced in a study of blood T cell repertoires in COVID-19. The data were produced by immunoSEQ multiplex PCR, yet TCRdb's version contains in-frame clones alone and is incomplete. The repertoire holds more than 300,000 clones, with just under 90% as singletons. Input material: peripheral blood. These receptors all stem from a woman aged 25 to 45 with COVID-19, enrolled during active disease.

The chain employs TRBV24-1 and TRBJ2-1; 8 bases line up with TRBD1. CDR3 length: 16 residues. V lost 9 bases, J lost 1 base, and 10 bases stayed unmatched. Per the germline V gene, CDR1 is KGHDR and CDR2 is SFDVKD. The CDR3 DNA reads as TGTGCCACCGAGAATTTCGGGACAGGTTCCTACAATGAGCAGTTCTTC. Protein product: CATENFGTGSYNEQFF.

This chain joins TRBV11-2 and TRBJ2-2; 12 bases are shared with TRBD2. After removal of 5 bases from V and 7 bases from J, the junction contained 11 bases not matched to a gene. This CDR3 comprises 17 residues. The germline V gene has CDR1 SGHAT and CDR2 FQNNGV. The CDR3 here is CASSPRLAGDGIGELFF. Here the CDR3 DNA reads TGTGCCAGCAGCCCACGACTAGCGGGGGACGGTATCGGGGAGCTGTTTTTT.

The chain joins TRBV11-2 to TRBJ1-3; no clear D gene. Germline-derived CDR1 and CDR2 are SGHAT and FQNNGV. The CDR3 has 14 residues. The ends were cut back, 1 base at V and 3 bases at J, with 7 bases in the middle. The CDR3 DNA reads as TGTGCCAGCAGCTTAGTTCGCGGTGGAAACACCATATATTTT. This sequence encodes CASSLVRGGNTIYF. The full variable domain, its missing parts supplied by reference TRBV11-2 and TRBJ1-3, is EAGVAQSPRYKIIEKRQSVAFWCNPISGHATLYWYQQILGQGPKLLIQFQNNGVVDDSQLPKDRFSAERLKGVDSTLKIQPAKLEDSAVYLCASSLVRGGNTIYFGEGSWLTVV.

The chain recombines TRBV28 with TRBJ2-5; 8 nucleotides match TRBD1. The V gene's germline CDR1 is MDHEN and CDR2 SYDVKM. The CDR3 runs to 14 residues. J was trimmed by 5 bases and V by 5 bases; bases with no gene match: 7. CDR3 nucleotides: TGTGCCAGCAGTGCAACAGGGGGTCGGGAGACCCAGTACTTC. It is translated as CASSATGGRETQYF.

This sequence joins TRBV6-5 and TRBJ2-7; 11 nucleotides agree with TRBD1. Per germline, CDR1 MNHEY and CDR2 SVGAGI. V shed 11 bases, J shed 7 bases, and the junction held 10 bases outside the gene matches. The CDR3 runs 13 residues. The CDR3, as DNA: TGTGCCGCCGCCGGGACAGGGGGGTGGGAGCAGTACGTC. Protein sequence: CAAAGTGGWEQYV.

This chain connects TRBV6-5 to TRBJ1-2, with D uncertain. The CDR3 length is 16 residues. Trimming left V 2 bases short and J 5 bases short, with 18 bases between. CDR1 is MNHEY, CDR2 SVGAGI, per germline. CDR3 residues: CASSYGGTGKGYGYTF. CDR3 in DNA: TGTGCCAGCAGTTACGGAGGCACGGGGAAAGGGTATGGCTACACCTTC.

The CDR3 DNA sequence: TGCGCCAGCAGCCTTATCCGCGGAGATACGCAGTATTTT. This translates into CASSLIRGDTQYF. This chain joins TRBV4-3 and TRBJ2-3; D is uncertain. Germline V gives CDR1 LGHNA, CDR2 YSLEER. This CDR3 is built from 13 residues. Trimming took off 4 bases at V and 5 bases at J, with 10 bases between the two ends.

This rearrangement joins TRBV3-1 (or the pseudogene TRBV3-2) to TRBJ1-5; 7 bases are a match to TRBD1. From germline, CDR1 is LGHDT and CDR2 YNNKEL (reference sequence). The length of the CDR3 is 14 residues. With V trimmed by 4 bases and J by 7 bases, 7 bases remained unmatched. The CDR3 is CASSPTGMGQPQHF. The CDR3 nucleotides are TGTGCCAGCAGCCCGACAGGGATGGGACAGCCCCAGCATTTT.

The chain recombines TRBV28 with TRBJ2-7, with D perhaps TRBD2 (5 bases). From germline, CDR1 is MDHEN and CDR2 SYDVKM. This CDR3 region has 12 residues. The V and J ends lost 5 bases and 3 bases respectively, with 8 bases between them. The CDR3 region is CASSVANYEQYV. The CDR3 DNA reads TGTGCCAGCAGTGTAGCGAACTACGAGCAGTACGTC.

V and J are TRBV5-1 and TRBJ2-1; 10 nucleotides agree with TRBD2. V lost 0 bases and J lost 7; bases outside the gene matches: 7. Germline V gene data show CDR1 as SGHRS and CDR2 as YFSETQ. The CDR3 is 16 residues long. The chain's CDR3 is CASSLVASGGGNEQFF. CDR3 coding DNA: TGCGCCAGCAGCTTGGTCGCTAGCGGGGGCGGGAATGAGCAGTTCTTC.

The chain carries TRBV19 and TRBJ1-1, with 7 bases aligning to TRBD1. The CDR3 covers 15 residues. J gave up 7 bases and V 3 bases, and 11 bases lay outside the gene matches. The germline V gene encodes CDR1 LNHDA and CDR2 SQIVND (reference sequence). CDR3 nucleotides: TGTGCCAGTAGTATCGCGGGAAGGGGGCCGGTTGAAGCTTTCTTT. Protein sequence: CASSIAGRGPVEAFF.

The chain links TRBV14 to TRBJ2-3; 7 nucleotides match TRBD1. The CDR3 sequence is 14 residues long. V trimming: 4 bases; J trimming: 5 bases; junction bases outside the gene matches: 6. The germline gives CDR1 SGHDN, CDR2 FVKESK. The CDR3: CASSLQTGRDTQYF. CDR3 nucleotides: TGTGCCAGCAGCCTTCAGACAGGGCGAGATACGCAGTATTTT.

This chain joins TRBV2 and TRBJ1-6; D call uncertain. Germline CDR1 and CDR2: SNHLY and FYNNEI. V gave up 7 bases and J gave up 5 bases, with 12 bases separating them. The CDR3 covers 14 residues. In nucleotides, the CDR3 is TGTGCCAGCAAGTCCCTGGGCGATAATTCACCCCTCCACTTT. It encodes CASKSLGDNSPLHF.

The chain recombines TRBV7-6 with TRBJ2-1; 9 bases align to TRBD2. The CDR3 is 15 residues long. Germline V gives CDR1 SGHVS, CDR2 FNYEAQ. J gave up 9 bases and V 1 base, and 7 bases lay outside the gene matches. In DNA, the CDR3 is TGTGCCAGCAGCTTAGAAGCGGGGGGCTACGCTGAGCAGTTCTTC. This codes for CASSLEAGGYAEQFF.

The rearrangement joins TRBV5-6 to TRBJ1-4; 10 nucleotides align to TRBD1. Trimming at V came to 4 bases and at J to 8 bases, leaving 8 bases not matched to a gene. Per the germline V gene, CDR1 is SGHDT and CDR2 is YYEEEE. The CDR3 spans 15 residues. The DNA for the CDR3 is TGTGCCAGCAGCAGGCGGACAGGGGGTAGGGAAAAACTGTTTTTT. Residues: CASSRRTGGREKLFF. The full variable domain, its missing parts supplied by reference TRBV5-6 and TRBJ1-4, is DAGVTQSPTHLIKTRGQQVTLRCSPKSGHDTVSWYQQALGQGPQFIFQYYEEEERQRGNFPDRFSGHQFPNYSSELNVNALLLGDSALYLCASSRRTGGREKLFFGSGTQLSVL.

This sequence joins TRBV29-1 and TRBJ1-1; tentatively, D is TRBD1 (5 bases). With 7 bases removed from V and 8 bases from J, the gap between germline ends came to 14 bases. CDR3 size: 11 residues. Germline loops: CDR1 SQVTM, CDR2 ANQGSEA. DNA for the CDR3: TGCAGCGACTCTGGACAAGACGAAGCTTTCTTT. Translating it yields CSDSGQDEAFF.

V and J are TRBV3-1 (or the pseudogene TRBV3-2) and TRBJ2-7; 7 bases align to TRBD1. This CDR3 comprises 14 residues. The V segment lost 2 bases and the J segment 6 bases; nucleotides outside the gene matches: 7. Germline-derived CDR1 and CDR2 are LGHDT and YNNKEL (reference sequence). The CDR3 DNA reads TGTGCCAGCAGCCAAACGACAGGGAAGGGCGAGCAGTACTTC. It translates to CASSQTTGKGEQYF.

The V and J genes are TRBV10-3 and TRBJ1-1; D gene unclear. Germline loops: CDR1 ENHRY, CDR2 SYGVKD. V was trimmed by 2 bases and J by 1 base, leaving 8 bases between them. This CDR3 contains 14 residues. The CDR3 DNA is TGTGCCATCAGTGAGATCAGGAAGAACACTGAAGCTTTCTTT. This encodes CAISEIRKNTEAFF.